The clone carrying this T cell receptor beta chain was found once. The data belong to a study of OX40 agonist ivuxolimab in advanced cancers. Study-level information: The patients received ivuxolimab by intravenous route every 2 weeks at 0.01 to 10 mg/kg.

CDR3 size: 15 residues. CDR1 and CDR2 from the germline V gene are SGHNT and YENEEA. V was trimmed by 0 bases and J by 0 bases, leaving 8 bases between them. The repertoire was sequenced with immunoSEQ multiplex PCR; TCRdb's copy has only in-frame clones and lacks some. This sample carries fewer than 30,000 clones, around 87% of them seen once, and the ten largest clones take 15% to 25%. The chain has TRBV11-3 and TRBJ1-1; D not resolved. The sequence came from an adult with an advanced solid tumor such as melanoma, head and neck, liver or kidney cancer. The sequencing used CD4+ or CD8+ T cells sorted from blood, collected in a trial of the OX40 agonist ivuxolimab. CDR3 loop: CASSLEAAMNTEAFF. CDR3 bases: TGTGCCAGCAGCTTAGAGGCAGCCATGAACACTGAAGCTTTCTTT.